This T cell receptor (beta chain) comes out of a study of blood T cell repertoires in COVID-19. This table comes from immunoSEQ multiplex PCR, and its TCRdb copy is limited to in-frame clones, with some not included. The table records tens of thousands of clones, roughly nine tenths of them present only once. Sequencing used peripheral blood. The receptor comes from a woman aged 50 to 60 with active COVID-19.

CDR3 bases: TGCGCCAGCAGGCGGACAGGGGGAAATCAGCCCCAGCATTTT. It is translated as CASRRTGGNQPQHF. The rearrangement joins TRBV10-2 to TRBJ1-5, with 10 bases aligning to TRBD1. With V trimmed by 6 bases and J by 4 bases, 3 bases remained unmatched. The CDR3 covers 14 residues. Germline CDR1 reads WSHSY; CDR2 reads SAAADI.